The 9 T cell receptor beta chains below were found in one sample sequenced in a study of CD8 T cells in ankylosing spondylitis. MiXCR, applied by TCRdb to the 5' RACE reads, yields one record per CDR3 protein. The sample records 150,000 to 200,000 distinct CDR3 sequences, around a tenth being singletons. The specimen sequenced was blood, either unsorted or a sorted T cell fraction (not recorded which). The receptors shown here come from a male donor with ankylosing spondylitis or in good health (not recorded which).

The sample holds many counts of this clonotype. The chain employs TRBV5-1 and TRBJ2-3; D is unclear. CDR1 is SGHRS and CDR2 is YFSETQ in the germline V gene. V shed 4 bases and J shed 1 base, with 13 bases lying between them. The CDR3 covers 15 residues. CDR3 DNA sequence: TGCGCCAGCAGCACTGGTGGCGGACGCACAGATACGCAGTATTTT. Residues: CASSTGGGRTDTQYF. The variable domain in full, completed from reference TRBV5-1 and TRBJ2-3, reads KAGVTQTPRYLIKTRGQQVTLSCSPISGHRSVSWYQQTPGQGLQFLFEYFSETQRNKGNFPGRFSGRQFSNSRSEMNVSTLELGDSALYLCASSTGGGRTDTQYFGPGTRLTVL.

This clonotype was seen once. This may come from a read error, since a much larger clone is one base off. V and J are TRBV28 and TRBJ1-3, with no clear D. Germline CDR1 MDHEN, CDR2 SYDVKM. The CDR3 contains 13 residues. The CDR3 spells CAGSLGRQNTIYF. The CDR3 DNA reads as TGTGCCGGCAGTTTGGGGAGGCAAAACACCATATATTTT.

This clonotype has a count of ten or more. The V call is TRBV20-1, the J call TRBJ1-6; D gene uncertain. The CDR3 is 14 residues long. The germline V gene encodes CDR1 DFQATT and CDR2 SNEGSKA (reference sequence). Deletions cut 0 bases from V and 10 bases from J, with 13 bases between. In DNA, the CDR3 is TGCAGTGCTAGAGATTTAACCGTTCACTCACCCCTCCACTTT. Its translation: CSARDLTVHSPLHF.

The chain uses TRBV6-2 or TRBV6-3 and TRBJ2-1; TRBD1 is a possible D gene (6 bases). The V gene's germline CDR1 is MNHEY and CDR2 SVGEGT. This CDR3 has 12 amino acids. Between the trimmed V and J ends, which lost 7 bases and 4 bases, there was a span of 8 bases. The CDR3 DNA sequence: TGTGCCAGCAAACAGGGTTACAATGAGCAGTTCTTC. Encoded protein: CASKQGYNEQFF.

This clonotype was counted only a few times. The J gene is TRBJ2-1, the V gene TRBV6-2 or TRBV6-3, with D possibly being TRBD1 or TRBD2 (5 bases each). This CDR3 contains 14 residues. Germline lookup yields CDR1 MNHEY and CDR2 SVGEGT. V was trimmed by 5 bases and J by 13 bases, leaving 21 bases between them. This CDR3 reads CASSGWTLARAQFF. In DNA, the CDR3 is TGTGCCAGCAGTGGGTGGACTCTAGCCAGGGCCCAGTTCTTC.

This clonotype has at least ten counts. The chain uses TRBV12-3 or TRBV12-4 and TRBJ1-2; perhaps TRBD1 as D (5 bases). The CDR3 covers 14 residues. Deletions cut 3 bases from V and 4 bases from J, with 12 bases between. Here the CDR3 reads CASSFAGTTYGYTF. The DNA of the CDR3 is TGTGCCAGCAGTTTTGCCGGGACTACCTATGGCTACACCTTC.

J is TRBJ2-5 and V is TRBV5-1; 14 bases fit TRBD2. From germline, CDR1 is SGHRS and CDR2 YFSETQ. The V gene end was trimmed by 4 bases and the J gene end by 5 bases; junction bases not matched to a gene: 4. This CDR3 comprises 15 residues. DNA of the CDR3: TGCGCCAGCAGCCGCGGGACTAGCGGGAGTGAGACCCAGTACTTC. This sequence encodes CASSRGTSGSETQYF.

This clonotype was picked up many times. The chain is built from TRBV7-6 and TRBJ1-5; D unclear. The CDR3 contains 14 residues. Germline V lookup: CDR1 SGHVS, CDR2 FNYEAQ. The germline V and J ends were trimmed by 5 bases and 7 bases, with 15 bases remaining between them. Written as DNA, the CDR3 is TGTGCCAGCAGCCTCCGGGAGGGTGGACAGCCCCAGCATTTT. Its protein is CASSLREGGQPQHF. The full variable domain, its missing parts supplied by reference TRBV7-6 and TRBJ1-5, is GAGVSQSPRYKVTKRGQDVALRCDPISGHVSLYWYRQALGQGPEFLTYFNYEAQQDKSGLPNDRFSAERPEGSISTLTIQRTEQRDSAMYRCASSLREGGQPQHFGDGTRLSIL.

This clonotype was observed at least ten times. This sequence joins TRBV20-1 and TRBJ1-2; perhaps TRBD1 as D (5 bases). The CDR3 runs to 14 residues. Trimming cost V 8 bases and J 6 bases, with 22 bases left between them. Germline CDR1 and CDR2: DFQATT and SNEGSKA (reference sequence). CDR3 sequence reads: CSSQQGAGMNGYTF. The CDR3 coding sequence is TGCAGTTCCCAGCAAGGGGCAGGGATGAATGGCTACACCTTC.